Given below is one TCR beta chain in context. TCRdb's table, derived via immunoSEQ multiplex PCR, lists solely in-frame clones and lacks some. The table records roughly 76,000 clones, about 88% of them present only once. This sample was taken from a study of OX40 agonist ivuxolimab in advanced cancers. This material consisted of CD4+ or CD8+ T cells sorted from blood, taken in a trial of the OX40 agonist ivuxolimab. This sequence was found in an adult with an advanced solid tumor such as melanoma, head and neck, liver or kidney cancer.

The CDR3 here is CASRSPKPGETQYF. In DNA, the CDR3 is TGTGCCAGCAGATCCCCAAAGCCGGGGGAGACCCAGTACTTC. This chain connects TRBV5-6 to TRBJ2-5, with D possibly being TRBD2 (5 bases). V was clipped by 5 bases and J by 5 bases, with 16 bases between them. The CDR3 loop spans 14 amino acids. The germline V gene has CDR1 SGHDT and CDR2 YYEEEE.